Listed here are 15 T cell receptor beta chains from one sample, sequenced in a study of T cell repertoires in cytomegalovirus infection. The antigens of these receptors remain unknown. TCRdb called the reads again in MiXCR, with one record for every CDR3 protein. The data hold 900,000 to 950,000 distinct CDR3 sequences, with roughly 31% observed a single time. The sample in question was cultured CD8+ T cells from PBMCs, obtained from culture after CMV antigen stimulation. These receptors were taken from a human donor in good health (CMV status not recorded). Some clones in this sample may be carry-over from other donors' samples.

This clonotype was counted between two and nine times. The CDR3 DNA reads as TGTGCCAGCACCGTAGGACAGGCAAACCAAGAGACCCAGTACTTC. Encoded protein: CASTVGQANQETQYF. The chain couples TRBV7-9 to TRBJ2-5; TRBD1 matches 7 bases. The germline CDR1 and CDR2 sequences are SEHNR and FQNEAQ (reference sequence). V dropped 7 bases and J dropped 0; count of bases not matched to a gene: 8. This CDR3 has 15 amino acids.

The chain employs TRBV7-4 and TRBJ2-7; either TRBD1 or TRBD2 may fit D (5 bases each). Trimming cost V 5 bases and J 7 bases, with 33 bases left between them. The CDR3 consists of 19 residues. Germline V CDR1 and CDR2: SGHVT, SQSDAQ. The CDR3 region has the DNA TGTGCCAGCAGCCAGAGGGTCCCCCCCGGACAAGGGGTGACGGGGGAGCAGTACTTC. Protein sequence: CASSQRVPPGQGVTGEQYF.

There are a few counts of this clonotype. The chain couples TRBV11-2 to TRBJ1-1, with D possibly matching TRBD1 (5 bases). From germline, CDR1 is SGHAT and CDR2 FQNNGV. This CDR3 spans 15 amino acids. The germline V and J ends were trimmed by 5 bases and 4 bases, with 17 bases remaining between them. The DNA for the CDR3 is TGTGCCAGCAGCCTAATAGGGGCTTTGAGCACTGAAGCTTTCTTT. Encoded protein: CASSLIGALSTEAFF.

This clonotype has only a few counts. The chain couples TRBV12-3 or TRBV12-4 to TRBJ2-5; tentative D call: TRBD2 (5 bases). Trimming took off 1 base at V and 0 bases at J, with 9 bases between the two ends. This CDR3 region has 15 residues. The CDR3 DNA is TGTGCCAGCAGTTTAGGTGGGAGTAACCAAGAGACCCAGTACTTC. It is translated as CASSLGGSNQETQYF.

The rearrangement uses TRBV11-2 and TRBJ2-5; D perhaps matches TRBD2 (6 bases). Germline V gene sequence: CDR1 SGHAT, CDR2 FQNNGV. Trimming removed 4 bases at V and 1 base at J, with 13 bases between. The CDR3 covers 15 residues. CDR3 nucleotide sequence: TGTGCCAGCAGCTGGGGACTTTCAATCCAAGAGACCCAGTACTTC. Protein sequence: CASSWGLSIQETQYF.

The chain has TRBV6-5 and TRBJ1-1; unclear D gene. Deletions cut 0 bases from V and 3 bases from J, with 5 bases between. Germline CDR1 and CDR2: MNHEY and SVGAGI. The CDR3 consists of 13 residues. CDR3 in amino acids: CASSYSFHTEAFF. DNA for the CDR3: TGTGCCAGCAGTTACTCGTTCCACACTGAAGCTTTCTTT.

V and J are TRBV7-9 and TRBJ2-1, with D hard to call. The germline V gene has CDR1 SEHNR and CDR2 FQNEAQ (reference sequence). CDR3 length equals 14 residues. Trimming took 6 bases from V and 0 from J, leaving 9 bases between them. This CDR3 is CASSPKSSYNEQFF. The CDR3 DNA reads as TGTGCCAGCAGTCCTAAGAGCTCCTACAATGAGCAGTTCTTC.

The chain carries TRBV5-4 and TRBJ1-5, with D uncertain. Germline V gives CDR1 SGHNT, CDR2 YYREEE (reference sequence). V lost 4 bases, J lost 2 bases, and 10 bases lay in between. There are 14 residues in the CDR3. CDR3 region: CASSHGVGNQPQHF. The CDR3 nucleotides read TGTGCCAGCAGCCACGGGGTTGGCAATCAGCCCCAGCATTTT.

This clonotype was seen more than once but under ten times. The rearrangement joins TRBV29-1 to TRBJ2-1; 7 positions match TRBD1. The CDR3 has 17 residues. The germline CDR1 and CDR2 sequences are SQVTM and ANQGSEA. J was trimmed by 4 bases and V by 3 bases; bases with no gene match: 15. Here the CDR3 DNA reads TGCAGCGTTGATGGGTTTGTATCAGGGGGTTTATACAATGAGCAGTTCTTC. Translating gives CSVDGFVSGGLYNEQFF.

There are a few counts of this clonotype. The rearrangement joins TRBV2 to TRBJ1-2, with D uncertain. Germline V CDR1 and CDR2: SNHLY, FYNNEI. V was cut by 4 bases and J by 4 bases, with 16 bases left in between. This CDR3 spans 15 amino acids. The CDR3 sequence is CASSGVRSGVYGYTF. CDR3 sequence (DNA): TGTGCCAGCAGTGGCGTACGGAGTGGGGTCTATGGCTACACCTTC.

The CDR3 bases are TGCGCCAGCAGCCACTCAGGGGGCACTGAAGCTTTCTTT. It codes for CASSHSGGTEAFF. This sequence joins TRBV5-1 and TRBJ1-1; 7 bases are a match to TRBD1. This CDR3 is built from 13 residues. Per the germline V gene, CDR1 is SGHRS and CDR2 is YFSETQ. V shed 4 bases and J 4 bases; nucleotides not matched to a gene: 4.

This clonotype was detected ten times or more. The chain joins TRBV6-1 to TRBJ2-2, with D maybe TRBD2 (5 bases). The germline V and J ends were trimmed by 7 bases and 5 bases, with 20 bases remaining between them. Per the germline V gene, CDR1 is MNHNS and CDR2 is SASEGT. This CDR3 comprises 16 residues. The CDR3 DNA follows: TGTGCCAGCATGGAAAATTCGGGGATAAGAACCGGGGAGCTGTTTTTT. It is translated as CASMENSGIRTGELFF.

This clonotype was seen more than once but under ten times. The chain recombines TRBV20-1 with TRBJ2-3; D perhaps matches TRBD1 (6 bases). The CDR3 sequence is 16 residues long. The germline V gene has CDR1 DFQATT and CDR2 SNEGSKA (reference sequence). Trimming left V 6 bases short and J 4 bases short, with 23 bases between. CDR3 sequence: CSAPTRGPPFPDTQYF. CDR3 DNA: TGCAGTGCCCCGACCAGGGGCCCTCCGTTCCCAGATACGCAGTATTTT.

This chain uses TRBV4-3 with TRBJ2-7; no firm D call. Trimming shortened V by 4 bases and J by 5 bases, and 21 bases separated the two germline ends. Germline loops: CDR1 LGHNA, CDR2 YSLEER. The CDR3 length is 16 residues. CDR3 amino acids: CASSPANPMVLDEQYV. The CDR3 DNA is TGCGCCAGCAGCCCGGCCAATCCGATGGTTCTGGACGAGCAGTACGTC.

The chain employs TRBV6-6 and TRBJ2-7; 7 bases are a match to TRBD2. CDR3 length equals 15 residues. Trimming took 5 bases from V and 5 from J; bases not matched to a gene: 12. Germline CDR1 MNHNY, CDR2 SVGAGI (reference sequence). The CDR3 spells CASSGPGLPVNEQYV. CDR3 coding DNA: TGTGCCAGCAGTGGCCCGGGACTACCGGTAAACGAGCAGTACGTC.